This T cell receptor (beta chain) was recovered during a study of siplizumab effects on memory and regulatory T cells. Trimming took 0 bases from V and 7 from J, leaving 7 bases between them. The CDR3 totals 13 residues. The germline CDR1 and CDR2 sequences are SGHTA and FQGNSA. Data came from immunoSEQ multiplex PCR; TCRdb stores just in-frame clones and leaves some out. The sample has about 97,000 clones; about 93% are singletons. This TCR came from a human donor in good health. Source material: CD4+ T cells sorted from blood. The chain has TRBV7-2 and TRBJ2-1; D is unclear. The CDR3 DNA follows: TGTGCCAGCAGCTTAGCAGTGATGAATGAGCAGTTCTTC. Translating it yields CASSLAVMNEQFF.